The rows below give T cell receptor beta chains drawn from one sample of a study of T cells after yellow fever vaccination. TCRdb reanalysed the 5' RACE reads using MiXCR and keeps one entry per CDR3 protein. The sample records 250,000 or so distinct CDR3 sequences, 6.9% being singletons. Source: CD4+ T cells sorted from PBMCs, taken 15 days after the yellow fever booster vaccination. The receptors were sampled from a man younger than 45 who received the YFV17D yellow fever vaccine. Each CDR3 is given with its conserved first and last residue. Clone size appears in some rows only: once, few, many, or a class for an expanded clone.

j_call clone_size v_call cdr3_aa
TRBJ1-5 NA TRBV19 CASSSRDRGGQPQHF
TRBJ2-3 NA TRBV12-3/TRBV12-4 CASSSRGPFSTDTQYF
TRBJ1-6 many TRBV20-1 CSASRQTVGNSPLHF
TRBJ2-2 few TRBV28 CASSPTPGYTGELFF
TRBJ1-1 few TRBV6-1 CASALFGSGSEAFF
TRBJ2-7 many TRBV27 CASSRTSSYEQYF
TRBJ2-1 NA TRBV6-1 CASVWSLAGVINEQFF
TRBJ2-5 NA TRBV7-8 CASSSSSGFRAETQYF
TRBJ2-2 many TRBV29-1 CSVVTTRSTGELFF
TRBJ2-5 few TRBV24-1 CATSDPGLAGVETQYF
TRBJ2-3 many TRBV20-1 CSARWRESADTQYF
TRBJ2-7 many TRBV21-1 CASSWGTISSYEQYF
TRBJ2-7 many TRBV12-3/TRBV12-4 CASGGPRHVIYYEQYF
TRBJ2-3 NA TRBV5-4 CASSLAQEVSTDTQYF